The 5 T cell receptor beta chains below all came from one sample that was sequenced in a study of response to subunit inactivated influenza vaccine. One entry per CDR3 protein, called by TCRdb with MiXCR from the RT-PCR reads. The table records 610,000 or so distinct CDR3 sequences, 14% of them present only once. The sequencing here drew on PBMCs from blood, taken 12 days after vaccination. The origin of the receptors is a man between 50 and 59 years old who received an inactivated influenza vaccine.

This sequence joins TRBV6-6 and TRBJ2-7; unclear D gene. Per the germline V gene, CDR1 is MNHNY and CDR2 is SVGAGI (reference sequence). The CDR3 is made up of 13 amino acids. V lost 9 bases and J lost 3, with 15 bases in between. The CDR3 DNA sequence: TGTGCCAGACACTGGAACCGCGTCTACGAGCAGTACTTC. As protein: CARHWNRVYEQYF.

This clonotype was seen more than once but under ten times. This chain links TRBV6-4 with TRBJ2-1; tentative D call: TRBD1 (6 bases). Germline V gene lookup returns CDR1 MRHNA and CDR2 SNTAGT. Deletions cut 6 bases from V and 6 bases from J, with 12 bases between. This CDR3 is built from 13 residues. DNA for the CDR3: TGTGCCAGCAGCCGGGACAATCTCAATGAGCAGTTCTTC. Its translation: CASSRDNLNEQFF.

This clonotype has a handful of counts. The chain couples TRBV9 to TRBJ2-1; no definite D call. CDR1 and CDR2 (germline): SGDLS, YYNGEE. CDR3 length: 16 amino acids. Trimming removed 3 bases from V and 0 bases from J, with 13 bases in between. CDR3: CASSEQQSPSYNEQFF. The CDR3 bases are TGTGCCAGCAGCGAGCAACAAAGTCCCTCCTACAATGAGCAGTTCTTC.

The CDR3 here is CSARDGWVYEQYF. The CDR3 DNA is TGCAGTGCTAGAGATGGGTGGGTCTACGAGCAGTACTTC. The rearrangement joins TRBV20-1 to TRBJ2-7; D not certain. This CDR3 spans 13 amino acids. V was cut by 0 bases and J by 3 bases, with 9 bases left in between. CDR1 is DFQATT, CDR2 SNEGSKA, per germline (reference sequence).

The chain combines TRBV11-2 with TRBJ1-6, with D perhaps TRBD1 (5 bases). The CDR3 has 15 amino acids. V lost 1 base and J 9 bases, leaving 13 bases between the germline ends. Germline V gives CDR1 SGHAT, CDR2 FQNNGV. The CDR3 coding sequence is TGTGCCAGCAGCTTAGTTGAGGGGCTAGGTTCACCCCTCCACTTT. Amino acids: CASSLVEGLGSPLHF.